The entry that follows covers one T cell receptor beta chain sequence. The antigen is not known. These data come from a study of early T cells in non-severe SARS-CoV-2 infection. Looking at the study overall: The input, bulk RNA from unsorted whole blood, was sequenced, and chains were unpaired. Overall study findings and caveats: VDJdb matching favored anti-spike CD8 responses, missing private and CD4 specificities.

TCRdb reprocessed the 5' RACE reads with MiXCR, giving one entry per CDR3 protein. The sample has nearly 60,000 distinct CDR3 sequences, about 13% seen once. The sequencing input was whole blood. The receptor was isolated from an adult who was a healthcare worker with PCR-confirmed SARS-CoV-2 infection or an uninfected control (not recorded which).

CDR3 DNA: TGTGCCAGCAGCGGTAGTTTCAGCAGGGGAATCTATGGCTACACCTTC. As protein: CASSGSFSRGIYGYTF. The chain carries TRBV7-9 and TRBJ1-2, with a weak D call TRBD1 (6 bases). There are 16 residues in the CDR3. Germline CDR1 SEHNR, CDR2 FQNEAQ (reference sequence). Deletions cut 5 bases from V and 4 bases from J, with 20 bases between. The full variable domain, rest sourced from reference TRBV7-9 and TRBJ1-2, is DTGVSQNPRHKITKRGQNVTFRCDPISEHNRLYWYRQTLGQGPEFLTYFQNEAQLEKSRLLSDRFSAERPKGSFSTLEIQRTEQGDSAMYLCASSGSFSRGIYGYTFGSGTRLTVV.